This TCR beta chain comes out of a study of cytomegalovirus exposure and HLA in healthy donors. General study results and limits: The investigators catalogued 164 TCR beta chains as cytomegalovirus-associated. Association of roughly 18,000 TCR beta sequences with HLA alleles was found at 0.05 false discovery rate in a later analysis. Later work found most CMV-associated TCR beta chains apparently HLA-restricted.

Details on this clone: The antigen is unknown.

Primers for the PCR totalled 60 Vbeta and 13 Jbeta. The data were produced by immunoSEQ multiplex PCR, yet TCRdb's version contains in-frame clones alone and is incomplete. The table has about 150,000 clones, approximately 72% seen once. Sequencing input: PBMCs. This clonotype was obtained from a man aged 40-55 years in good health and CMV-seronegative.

As DNA, the CDR3 is TGTGCCAGCAGCTTTGAGGTCGGGACAGTGGACACCGGGGAGCTGTTTTTT. This translates into CASSFEVGTVDTGELFF. The J gene is TRBJ2-2, the V gene TRBV7-2; 7 nucleotides match TRBD1. Trimming took 3 bases from V and 3 from J; bases not matched to a gene: 10. CDR1 SGHTA and CDR2 FQGNSA come from the germline V gene. The CDR3 runs 17 residues. Using reference TRBV7-2 and TRBJ2-2 for the parts outside the CDR3, the full variable domain is GAGVSQSPSNKVTEKGKDVELRCDPISGHTALYWYRQSLGQGLEFLIYFQGNSAPDKSGLPSDRFSAERTGGSVSTLTIQRTQQEDSAVYLCASSFEVGTVDTGELFFGEGSRLTVL.